This T cell receptor (beta chain) was found in a study of T cell repertoires in cytomegalovirus infection. The wider study: Public signatures in TCR beta pointed to CMV infection and matching HLA type.

Comment on this clonotype: Antigen unknown.

The germline V gene encodes CDR1 SGHDT and CDR2 YYEEEE. This CDR3 is built from 12 residues. V was shortened by 2 bases and J by 13 bases, with 10 bases between the two germline ends. One entry per CDR3 protein, called by TCRdb with MiXCR from the reads. This sample has roughly 120,000 distinct CDR3 sequences, with 9.5% to 13% found just once. The chain combines TRBV5-6 with TRBJ1-6; D remains ambiguous. Sequencing used PBMCs, sequenced either directly or after in vitro stimulation (not recorded which). The receptor was isolated from a human donor in good health (CMV status not recorded). Some clones in this sample may be carry-over from other donors' samples. CDR3 DNA sequence: TGTGCCAGCAGCTTTGGCACGGGGCCCCTCCACTTT. Protein product: CASSFGTGPLHF.